These T cell receptor beta chains were read from a single sample in a study of cytomegalovirus exposure and HLA in healthy donors. Sequencing was performed with immunoSEQ multiplex PCR; in TCRdb, only in-frame clones are kept and a portion is missing. The sample contains about 180,000 clones, about 80% of which appear only once. The sample consisted of PBMCs. These receptors came from a woman aged 25-40 years in good health and CMV-seronegative. The conserved cysteine and the conserved F or W are not part of the CDR3 here.

ASSRPGQGTEAF,TRBV5-4,TRBJ1-1
ASSVEGHLNTEAF,TRBV6-1,TRBJ1-1
AWSGSGGLEQY,TRBV30,TRBJ2-7
AISESTSGGPGELF,TRBV10-3,TRBJ2-2
ASTLLRLAGEETQY,TRBV2,TRBJ2-5
SVVRTPGETQY,TRBV29-1,TRBJ2-5
ASSPGGASGNTIY,TRBV5-4,TRBJ1-3
ASRKWTGNNQPQH,TRBV19,TRBJ1-5
ASSVDLAGGLQETQY,TRBV9,TRBJ2-5
ASSFPQGDTEAF,TRBV11-2,TRBJ1-1
ASSPPVYGYT,TRBV7-8,TRBJ1-2
ASSDTGTGVRETQY,TRBV25-1,TRBJ2-5
ASSSLAGAGSDTQY,TRBV18,TRBJ2-3
ASSLVSTNEKLF,TRBV7-2,TRBJ1-4
ASSKDKRSYRRH,TRBV21-1,TRBJ1-5
ASSLGFLAGGPRQETQY,TRBV5-1,TRBJ2-5
ASSQDPGGNTEAF,TRBV4-1,TRBJ1-1
ASSQGLAGAETQY,TRBV6-5,TRBJ2-5
ASSTGLQETQY,TRBV5-1,TRBJ2-5
ASSVGTSGRTDTQY,TRBV9,TRBJ2-3
ASSHLQGLTRSNTEAF,TRBV7-8,TRBJ1-1
ASSSGQPYSYNEQF,TRBV5-1,TRBJ2-1
ASSRLAGIQGHTDTQY,TRBV5-6,TRBJ2-3
ASGLVTAGELF,TRBV12-5,TRBJ2-2
ASSETSGGGNEQF,TRBV6-1,TRBJ2-1
ATSTEGRGDYGYT,TRBV15,TRBJ1-2
ASSHPGLHTDTQY,TRBV18,TRBJ2-3
ASRLRNSNQPQH,TRBV2,TRBJ1-5
ASSLGLAGYEQY,TRBV6-5,TRBJ2-7
ASSLAGAGHNQPQH,TRBV7-2,TRBJ1-5
ASRPGGEKLF,TRBV2,TRBJ1-4
ASKLTSGGSDTQY,TRBV2,TRBJ2-3
ASSPQAGSSYEQY,TRBV7-2,TRBJ2-7
ASSLPLRQRLGSPLH,TRBV2,TRBJ1-6
AWSVGGRGQNSGNTIY,TRBV30,TRBJ1-3
ASSLASYREQY,TRBV27,TRBJ2-7
ASSLGVAGATQF,TRBV7-2,TRBJ2-1
ASSESWAGQPQH,TRBV6-1,TRBJ1-5
ASSGGGDARGEQF,TRBV7-9,TRBJ2-1
ASRQMTVGNTEAF,TRBV7-2,TRBJ1-1
ASRGQLNTGELF,TRBV2,TRBJ2-2
ASSLRLATQQETQY,TRBV7-8,TRBJ2-5
ASSWKTVMNTEAF,TRBV2,TRBJ1-1
ASGLAVGSNEQF,TRBV7-2,TRBJ2-1
ASSVGPNTEAF,TRBV9,TRBJ1-1
ASSLGRNYGYT,TRBV5-6,TRBJ1-2
ASSVTREETQY,TRBV9,TRBJ2-5
ASSFGQELDEQY,TRBV5-1,TRBJ2-7
ASQGGNTEAF,TRBV10-2,TRBJ1-1
ASSSMGSAEAF,TRBV7-9,TRBJ1-1
ASSIGLAGQNEQF,TRBV19,TRBJ2-1
ASSLVATTYNSPLH,TRBV7-9,TRBJ1-6
ASSTSGGLHEQY,TRBV5-6,TRBJ2-7
ASSSKQRGSADTQY,TRBV11-2,TRBJ2-3